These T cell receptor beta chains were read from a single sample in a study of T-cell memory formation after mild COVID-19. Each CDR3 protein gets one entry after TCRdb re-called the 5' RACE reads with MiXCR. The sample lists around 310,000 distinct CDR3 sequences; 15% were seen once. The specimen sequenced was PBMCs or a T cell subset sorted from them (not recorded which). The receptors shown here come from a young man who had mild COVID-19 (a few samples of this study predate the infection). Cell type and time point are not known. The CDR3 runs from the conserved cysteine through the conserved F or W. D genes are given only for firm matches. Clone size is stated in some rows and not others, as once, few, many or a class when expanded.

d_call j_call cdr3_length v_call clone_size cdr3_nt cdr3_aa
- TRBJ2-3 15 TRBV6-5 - TGTGCCAGCAGACTCGGGGAGCCTAACACAGATACGCAGTATTTT CASRLGEPNTDTQYF
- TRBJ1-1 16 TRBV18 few TGTGCCAGCTCACTCTTCGACCAGGGCATGAACACTGAAGCTTTCTTT CASSLFDQGMNTEAFF
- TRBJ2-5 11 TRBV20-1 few TGCAGCGGATCTAGCCGAGAGACCCAGTACTTC CSGSSRETQYF
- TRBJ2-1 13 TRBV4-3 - TGCGCCAGCAGCCAAGACCCTGGGTATGAGCAGTTCTTC CASSQDPGYEQFF
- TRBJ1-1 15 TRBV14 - TGTGCCAGCAGCCAAGCCCGGGAGGGGTCAGCTGAAGCTTTCTTT CASSQAREGSAEAFF
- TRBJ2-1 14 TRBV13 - TGTGCCAGCGTCGTCGCAGGGACCTACAATGAGCAGTTCTTC CASVVAGTYNEQFF
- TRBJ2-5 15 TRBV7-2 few TGTGCCAGCAGTGGGGCGGCGGGGCGGCAAGAGACCCAGTACTTC CASSGAAGRQETQYF
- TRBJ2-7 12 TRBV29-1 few TGCAGCGGGGGCTATGGCCTCTTGGAGCAGTACTTC CSGGYGLLEQYF
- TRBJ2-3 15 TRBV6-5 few TGTGCCAGCAGTTACGGGTTCAGGGGCACAGATACGCAGTATTTT CASSYGFRGTDTQYF
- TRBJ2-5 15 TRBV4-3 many TGCGCCAGCAGCCAAGATTTGCGGGGCCAAGAGACCCAGTACTTC CASSQDLRGQETQYF
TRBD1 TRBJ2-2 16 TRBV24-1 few TGTGCCACCAGTGATCCCGGGACAGGGACAACCGGGGAGCTGTTTTTT CATSDPGTGTTGELFF
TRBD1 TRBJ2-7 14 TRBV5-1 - TGCGCCAGCAGCATAACGGGACAGGGCGGGGAGCAGTACTTC CASSITGQGGEQYF
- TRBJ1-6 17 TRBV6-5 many TGTGCCAGCAGTTACTCGAAGTGGGCAGGGAGTAATTCACCCCTCCACTTT CASSYSKWAGSNSPLHF
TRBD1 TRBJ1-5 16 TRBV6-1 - TGTGCCAGCAGTGATCCGGGACAGGGCAAGAATCAGCCCCAGCATTTT CASSDPGQGKNQPQHF
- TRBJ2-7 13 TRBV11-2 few TGTGCCAGCAGCTCCAGGCCCTCCTACGAGCAGTACTTC CASSSRPSYEQYF
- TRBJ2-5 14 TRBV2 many TGTGCCAGCAGTCCCGGGACGTACCAAGAGACCCAGTACTTC CASSPGTYQETQYF
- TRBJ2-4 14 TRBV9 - TGTGCCAGCAGCGTAGAAACAGGGGGGGTCATTCAGTACTTC CASSVETGGVIQYF
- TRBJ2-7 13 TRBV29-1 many TGCAGCGTTGAAGGAGGGGCCCCCTACGAGCAGTACTTC CSVEGGAPYEQYF
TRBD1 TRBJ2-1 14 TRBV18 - TGTGCCAGCTCACCACCCCCAGGGGGAAATGAGCAGTTCTTC CASSPPPGGNEQFF
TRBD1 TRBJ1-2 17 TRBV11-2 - TGTGCCAGCAGCTTAGGGGTGCCGGGACAGGGTGACTATGGCTACACCTTC CASSLGVPGQGDYGYTF
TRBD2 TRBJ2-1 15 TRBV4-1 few TGCGCCAGCGCCCTAGGAGCGGGGGAGTACAATGAGCAGTTCTTC CASALGAGEYNEQFF
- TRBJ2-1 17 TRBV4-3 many TGCGCCAGCAGCCAAGATGGGGTCAGCTGGGAGTACAATGAGCAGTTCTTC CASSQDGVSWEYNEQFF
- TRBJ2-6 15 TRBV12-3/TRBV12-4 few TGTGCCAGCAGTTTAAGGTCGTCGCCGGACAACGTCCTGACTTTC CASSLRSSPDNVLTF
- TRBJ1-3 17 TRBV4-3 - TGCGCCAGCAGCCAAGAGTTCCAGGGGCTAGGTGGAAACACCATATATTTT CASSQEFQGLGGNTIYF
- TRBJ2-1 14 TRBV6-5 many TGTGCCAGCATGAAAGGGTCTATTCAGAATGAGCAGTTCTTC CASMKGSIQNEQFF
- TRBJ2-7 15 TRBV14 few TGTGCCAGCAGCCAAGACTGGGGGTCCCCCTACGAGCAGTACTTC CASSQDWGSPYEQYF
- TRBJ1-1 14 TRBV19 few TGTGCCAGTAGACAAACCATCCGACAGGATCGAGCTTTCTTT CASRQTIRQDRAFF
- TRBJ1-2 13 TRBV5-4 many TGTGCCAGCAGCATCGGACGGCACTATGGCTACACCTTC CASSIGRHYGYTF
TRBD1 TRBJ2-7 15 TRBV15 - TGTGCCACCAGCACAGGGGGCAAACTAAACTACGAGCAGTACTTC CATSTGGKLNYEQYF
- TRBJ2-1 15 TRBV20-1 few TGCAGTGCTAGAGCGGATAGGGTAGGATACAATGAGCAGTTCTTC CSARADRVGYNEQFF
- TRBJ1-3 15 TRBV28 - TGTGCCAGCAGGCGACACGGCAGCTCTGGAAACACCATATATTTT CASRRHGSSGNTIYF
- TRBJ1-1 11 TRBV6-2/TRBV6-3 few TGTGCCAGCAGTCGAGACAGGGAAGCTTTCTTT CASSRDREAFF
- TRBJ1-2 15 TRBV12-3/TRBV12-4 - TGTGCCAGCAGTTTTGGGCGGGCCTCCCCCTATGGCTACACCTTC CASSFGRASPYGYTF
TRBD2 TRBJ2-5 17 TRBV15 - TGTGCCACCAGCAGAGGAGAAAGCGGGGACTACCAAGAGACCCAGTACTTC CATSRGESGDYQETQYF
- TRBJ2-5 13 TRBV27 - TGTGCCAGCAGTACCTTTGTGAGCAGAGGCCAGTACTTC CASSTFVSRGQYF
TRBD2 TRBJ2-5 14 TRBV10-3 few TGTGCCATCAGGGCAACGGGGGGGAGAGAGACCCAGTACTTC CAIRATGGRETQYF
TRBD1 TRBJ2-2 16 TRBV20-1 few TGCAGTGCCCTTGACAGGGTAATGTCGGACACCGGGGAGCTGTTTTTT CSALDRVMSDTGELFF